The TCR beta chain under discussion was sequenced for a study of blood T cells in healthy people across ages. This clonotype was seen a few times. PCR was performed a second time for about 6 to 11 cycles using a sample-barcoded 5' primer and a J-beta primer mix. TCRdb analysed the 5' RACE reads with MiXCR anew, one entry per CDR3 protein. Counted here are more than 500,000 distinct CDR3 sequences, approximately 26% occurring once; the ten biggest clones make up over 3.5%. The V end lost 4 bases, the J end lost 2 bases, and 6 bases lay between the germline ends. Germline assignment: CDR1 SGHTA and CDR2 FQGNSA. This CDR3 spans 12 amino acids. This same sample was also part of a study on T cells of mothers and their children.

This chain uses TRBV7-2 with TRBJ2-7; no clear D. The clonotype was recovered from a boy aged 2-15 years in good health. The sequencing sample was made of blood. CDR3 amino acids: CASSSKTYEQYF. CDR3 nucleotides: TGTGCCAGCAGCTCGAAGACCTACGAGCAGTACTTC.